This TCR beta chain was recovered during a study of Ad26.COV2.S vaccination and SARS-CoV-2 variants. Across the whole study: The authors gave Ad26.COV2.S intramuscularly, either once or twice 56 days apart.

V lost 3 bases, J lost 0 bases, and 8 bases lay in between. Per germline, CDR1 LNHDA and CDR2 SQIVND (reference sequence). The CDR3 runs to 14 residues. Points on this clone: Its antigen is not known.

The study's findings and limits: Vaccinees reportedly had broad spike-specific CD8+ and CD4+ T cell responses. Vaccine recipients had higher spike-specific TCR breadth than placebo recipients.

Method: immunoSEQ multiplex PCR; TCRdb's copy keeps in-frame clones and lacks some. The table lists about 410,000 clones, roughly 90% of them singletons, with about 1.6% in the top ten. Regarding treatment: some 19 received Ad26.COV2.S at low or high dose, single or two shots; 5 received placebo; per-sample allocation not given. Sampling was performed 63 days after the first vaccine or placebo injection. A Boston adult aged 18-55 years was the donor. The clonotype originates from a person aged 18-65 years who received the Ad26.COV2.S COVID-19 vaccine or a placebo. This chain joins TRBV19 and TRBJ1-1; D is ambiguous. The sequenced sample was peripheral blood, obtained in a trial of Ad26.COV2.S vaccine versus placebo. This chain's CDR3 is CASSINGVNTEAFF. Written as DNA, the CDR3 is TGTGCCAGTAGTATCAATGGGGTGAACACTGAAGCTTTCTTT. Full variable domain (remainder filled in from reference TRBV19 and TRBJ1-1): DGGITQSPKYLFRKEGQNVTLSCEQNLNHDAMYWYRQDPGQGLRLIYYSQIVNDFQKGDIAEGYSVSREKKESFPLTVTSAQKNPTAFYLCASSINGVNTEAFFGQGTRLTVV.